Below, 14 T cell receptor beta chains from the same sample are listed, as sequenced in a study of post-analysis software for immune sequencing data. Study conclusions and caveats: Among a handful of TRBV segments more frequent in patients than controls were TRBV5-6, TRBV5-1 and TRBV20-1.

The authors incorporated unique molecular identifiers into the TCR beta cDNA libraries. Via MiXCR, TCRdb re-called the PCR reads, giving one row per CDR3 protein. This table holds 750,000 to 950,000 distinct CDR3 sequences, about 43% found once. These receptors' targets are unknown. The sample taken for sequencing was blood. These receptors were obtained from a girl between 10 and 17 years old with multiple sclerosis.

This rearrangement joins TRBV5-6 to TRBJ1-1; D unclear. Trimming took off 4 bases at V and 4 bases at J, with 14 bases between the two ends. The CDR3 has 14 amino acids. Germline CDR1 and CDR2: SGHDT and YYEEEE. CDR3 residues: CASSVDPRGTEAFF. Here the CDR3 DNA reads TGTGCCAGCAGCGTGGACCCCCGGGGCACTGAAGCTTTCTTT.

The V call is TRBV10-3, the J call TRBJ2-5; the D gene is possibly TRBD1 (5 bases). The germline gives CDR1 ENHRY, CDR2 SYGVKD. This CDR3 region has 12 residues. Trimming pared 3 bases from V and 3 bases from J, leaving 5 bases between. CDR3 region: CAISDREETQYF. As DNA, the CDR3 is TGTGCCATCAGTGACAGGGAAGAGACCCAGTACTTC.

This CDR3 is CASSAGTSWDEQFF. The CDR3 DNA sequence: TGTGCCAGCAGCGCCGGGACTAGTTGGGATGAGCAGTTCTTC. V and J are TRBV7-8 and TRBJ2-1; 8 bases align to TRBD2. The CDR3 runs 14 residues. V was clipped by 5 bases and J by 8 bases; unmatched bases: 8. Germline V gives CDR1 SGHVS, CDR2 FQNEAQ.

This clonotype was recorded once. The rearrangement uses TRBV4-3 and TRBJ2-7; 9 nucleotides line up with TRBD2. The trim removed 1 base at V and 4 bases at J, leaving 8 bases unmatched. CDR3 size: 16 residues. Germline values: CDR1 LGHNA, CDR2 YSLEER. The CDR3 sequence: CASSQGGIAGAYEQYF. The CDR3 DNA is TGCGCCAGCAGCCAAGGGGGCATAGCGGGAGCGTACGAGCAGTACTTC.

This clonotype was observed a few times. DNA of the CDR3: TGCAGCGTTGAGGGACTATTCGACAATGAGCAGTTCTTC. It is translated as CSVEGLFDNEQFF. The chain has TRBV29-1 and TRBJ2-1; the match to TRBD2 covers 7 bases. V lost 3 bases to trimming and J lost 5 bases; unmatched junction nucleotides: 4. The CDR3 contains 13 residues. CDR1 and CDR2 (germline): SQVTM, ANQGSEA.

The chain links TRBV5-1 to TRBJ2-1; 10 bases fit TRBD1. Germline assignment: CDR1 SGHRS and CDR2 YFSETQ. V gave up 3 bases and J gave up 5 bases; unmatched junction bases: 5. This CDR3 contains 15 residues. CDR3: CASSWGDRGNNEQFF. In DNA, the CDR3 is TGCGCCAGCAGCTGGGGGGACAGGGGAAACAATGAGCAGTTCTTC.

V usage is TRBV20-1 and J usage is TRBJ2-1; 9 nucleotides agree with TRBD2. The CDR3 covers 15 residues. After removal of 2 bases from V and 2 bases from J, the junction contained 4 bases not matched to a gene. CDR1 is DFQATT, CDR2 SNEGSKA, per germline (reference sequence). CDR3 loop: CSARPSGTTYNEQFF. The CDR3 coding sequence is TGCAGTGCTAGACCTAGCGGGACCACCTACAATGAGCAGTTCTTC.

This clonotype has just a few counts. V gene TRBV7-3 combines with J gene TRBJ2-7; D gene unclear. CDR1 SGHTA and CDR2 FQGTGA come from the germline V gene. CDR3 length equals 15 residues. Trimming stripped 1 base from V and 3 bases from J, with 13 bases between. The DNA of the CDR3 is TGTGCCAGCAGCTTAAATGGTGGTGGGCACTACGAGCAGTACTTC. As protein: CASSLNGGGHYEQYF.

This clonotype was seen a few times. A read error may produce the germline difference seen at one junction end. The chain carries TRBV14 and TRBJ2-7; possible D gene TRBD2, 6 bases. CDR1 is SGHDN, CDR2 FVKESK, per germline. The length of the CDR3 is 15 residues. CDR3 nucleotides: TGTACCAGCAGCCGGTCCCGGGGCGGGACTTACGAGCAGTACTTC. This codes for CTSSRSRGGTYEQYF.

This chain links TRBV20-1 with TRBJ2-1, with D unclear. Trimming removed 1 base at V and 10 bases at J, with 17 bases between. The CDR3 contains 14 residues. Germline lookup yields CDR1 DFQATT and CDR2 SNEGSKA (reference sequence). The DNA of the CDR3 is TGCAGTGCTAGAGGCCAACTTCTCACCAAAGAGCAGTTCTTC. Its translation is CSARGQLLTKEQFF.

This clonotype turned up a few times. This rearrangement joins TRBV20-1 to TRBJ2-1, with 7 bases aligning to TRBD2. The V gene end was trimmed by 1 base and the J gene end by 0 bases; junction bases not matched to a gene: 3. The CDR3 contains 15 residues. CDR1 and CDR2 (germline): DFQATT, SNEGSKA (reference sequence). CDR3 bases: TGCAGTGCTAGAGGACTAGCCTTCTCCTACAATGAGCAGTTCTTC. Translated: CSARGLAFSYNEQFF.

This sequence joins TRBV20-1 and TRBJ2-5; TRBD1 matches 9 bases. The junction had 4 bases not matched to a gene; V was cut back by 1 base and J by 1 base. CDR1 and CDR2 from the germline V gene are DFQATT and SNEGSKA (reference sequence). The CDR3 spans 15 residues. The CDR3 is CSARGQGEPQETQYF. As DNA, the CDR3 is TGCAGTGCTAGAGGACAGGGGGAACCCCAAGAGACCCAGTACTTC.

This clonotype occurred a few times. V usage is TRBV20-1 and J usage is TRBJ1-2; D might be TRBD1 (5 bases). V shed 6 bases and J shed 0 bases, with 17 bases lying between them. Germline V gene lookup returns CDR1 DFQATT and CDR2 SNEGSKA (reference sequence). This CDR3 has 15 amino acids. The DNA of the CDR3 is TGCAGTGCCCGAGGGCAGGGAGAAACTAACTATGGCTACACCTTC. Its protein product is CSARGQGETNYGYTF.

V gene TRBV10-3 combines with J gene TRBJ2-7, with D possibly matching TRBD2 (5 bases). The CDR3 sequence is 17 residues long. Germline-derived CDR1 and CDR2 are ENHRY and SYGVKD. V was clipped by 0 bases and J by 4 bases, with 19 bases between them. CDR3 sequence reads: CAISESIGLLQAYEQYF. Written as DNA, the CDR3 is TGTGCCATCAGTGAGTCGATAGGACTCCTCCAGGCGTACGAGCAGTACTTC.